The entry that follows covers one TCR beta chain sequence. This entry belongs to a study of T-cell reconstitution after alpha-beta-depleted transplantation in children. The CDR3 length is 15 residues. The V segment lost 4 bases and the J segment 5 bases; nucleotides outside the gene matches: 7. From germline, CDR1 is SEHNR and CDR2 FQNEAQ (reference sequence). Unique molecular identifiers tagged the TCRbeta library. TCRdb reprocessed the PCR reads via MiXCR and lists one record per CDR3 protein. The table includes a few hundred thousand distinct CDR3 sequences, almost 10% detected once. Sequences were derived from PBMCs from the stem cell graft donor, sampled from the stem cell graft. This chain joins TRBV7-9 and TRBJ1-2; 10 nucleotides match TRBD1. The receptor was derived from a human donor who donated a stem cell graft to a child with SCID. The CDR3 bases are TGTGCCAGCAGCTCGACAGGGGGCTCCGTATATGGCTACACCTTC. Its protein product is CASSSTGGSVYGYTF.